These 23 T cell receptor beta chains came from one sample sequenced in a study of CD8 T cells in ankylosing spondylitis (TCRdb year 2017). What the research found in general, with its limitations: Blood from ankylosing spondylitis patients appeared to be characterized by a TCR beta motif composed of about 8 highly homologous amino acid variants.

These receptors' antigens are unknown. Receptor amplification or capture employed 5' RACE. Sequencing relied on an Illumina HiSeq 2500. TCRdb reworked the public reads: Q25 trimming with fastp, MiXCR clone assembly, productive beta chains retained. Under each unique CDR3 protein, matching rows form one entry showing the most common genes and DNA. For this sample there are 450,000 to 550,000 distinct CDR3 sequences; approximately 5.3% appear just once. The leading ten clones occupy roughly 3.3% of the sample. The sequencing input was blood, either unsorted or a sorted T cell fraction (not recorded which). The origin of the receptors is a male donor with ankylosing spondylitis.

The chain combines TRBV6-1 with TRBJ2-3; 13 nucleotides match TRBD2. In germline, CDR1 is MNHNS, CDR2 SASEGT. J lost 3 bases, V lost 6 bases, and 3 bases had no gene match. This CDR3 contains 15 residues. CDR3 DNA sequence: TGTGCCAGCAGGCGGACTAGCGGGAGAACAGATACGCAGTATTTT. It yields the protein CASRRTSGRTDTQYF.

This chain uses TRBV11-2 with TRBJ2-2; 9 positions match TRBD1. V lost 1 base, J lost 1 base, and 4 bases stayed unmatched. The CDR3 contains 17 residues. The germline CDR1 and CDR2 sequences are SGHAT and FQNNGV. The CDR3 here is CASSLGQGERNTGELFF. CDR3 nucleotide sequence: TGTGCCAGCAGCTTAGGACAGGGGGAGAGGAACACCGGGGAGCTGTTTTTT.

This clonotype was seen at least ten times. The chain combines TRBV6-1 with TRBJ1-2; a weak D match, TRBD1 (5 bases). CDR3 length: 14 residues. Germline CDR1 MNHNS, CDR2 SASEGT. V was clipped by 6 bases and J by 8 bases, with 19 bases between them. CDR3: CASRTLSGMKGYTF. CDR3 bases: TGTGCCAGCAGGACCCTCTCAGGGATGAAGGGCTACACCTTC.

This clonotype was seen at least ten times. V usage is TRBV10-2 and J usage is TRBJ2-1, with 13 bases identical to TRBD2. Germline trimming cut 7 bases from V and 9 bases from J; bases unmatched to any gene: 9. Germline assignment: CDR1 WSHSY and CDR2 SAAADI. This CDR3 comprises 15 residues. CDR3 bases: TGCGCCAGCAACAAAGGACTAGCGGGGGTGGGTGAGCAGTTCTTC. This encodes CASNKGLAGVGEQFF.

This clonotype was counted many times. The chain is built from TRBV5-1 and TRBJ2-5; 10 bases match TRBD2. Trimming cost V 5 bases and J 4 bases; bases outside gene matches: 11. CDR1 and CDR2 (germline): SGHRS, YFSETQ. The length of the CDR3 is 16 residues. The CDR3 DNA follows: TGCGCCAGCAGTCGATCGGCTAGCGGGAGAGGAGAGACCCAGTACTTC. Translation: CASSRSASGRGETQYF. Based on the CDR3 plus reference TRBV5-1 and TRBJ2-5, the full variable domain is KAGVTQTPRYLIKTRGQQVTLSCSPISGHRSVSWYQQTPGQGLQFLFEYFSETQRNKGNFPGRFSGRQFSNSRSEMNVSTLELGDSALYLCASSRSASGRGETQYFGPGTRLLVL.

This clonotype came up many times. This chain uses TRBV24-1 with TRBJ2-5; 8 nucleotides align to TRBD1. V lost 6 bases and J lost 5; bases outside the gene matches: 7. The CDR3 consists of 14 residues. Germline V gives CDR1 KGHDR, CDR2 SFDVKD. The CDR3 DNA follows: TGTGCCACCAGTCGGACAGGGCTTGTGGAGACCCAGTACTTC. This gives the protein CATSRTGLVETQYF.

There are many counts of this clonotype. This chain uses TRBV3-1 with TRBJ2-5, with no clear D. The germline gives CDR1 LGHDT, CDR2 YNNKEL (reference sequence). V was cut by 4 bases and J by 5 bases, with 8 bases left in between. This CDR3 is 12 amino acids long. This chain's CDR3 is CASSPRLETQYF. CDR3 nucleotides: TGTGCCAGCAGCCCGCGATTGGAGACCCAGTACTTC.

The sample holds many counts of this clonotype. V and J are TRBV6-1 and TRBJ2-1; the match to TRBD2 covers 7 bases. With 8 bases clipped from V and 3 bases from J, the junction kept 4 bases outside the gene matches. CDR1 MNHNS and CDR2 SASEGT come from the germline V gene. The CDR3 runs 13 residues. The DNA of the CDR3 is TGTGCCAGCGTAGCGGGTAACTACAATGAGCAGTTCTTC. It codes for CASVAGNYNEQFF.

This sequence joins TRBV7-2 and TRBJ2-7, with D perhaps TRBD1 or TRBD2 (5 bases each). This CDR3 region has 13 residues. V was clipped by 3 bases and J by 6 bases, with 12 bases between them. CDR1 is SGHTA and CDR2 is FQGNSA in the germline V gene. This chain's CDR3 is CASSFSGTLEQYF. CDR3 nucleotide sequence: TGTGCCAGCAGCTTCTCAGGGACCCTCGAGCAGTACTTC.

The table lists this clonotype with many counts. The chain is built from TRBV6-1 and TRBJ1-5, with a weak D call TRBD1 (6 bases). The V end lost 8 bases, the J end lost 0 bases, and 17 bases lay between the germline ends. The CDR3 contains 16 residues. CDR1 and CDR2 from the germline V gene are MNHNS and SASEGT. The CDR3, as DNA: TGTGCCAGCGAAACAGGGTTTTCGTATAGCAATCAGCCCCAGCATTTT. This encodes CASETGFSYSNQPQHF.

The chain is built from TRBV28 and TRBJ2-3; D gene uncertain. V lost 10 bases and J lost 2, with 22 bases in between. The CDR3 covers 16 residues. Germline V CDR1 and CDR2: MDHEN, SYDVKM. Here the CDR3 DNA reads TGTGCCATGAGCCCTGGGCCCCCCAGGAACACAGATACGCAGTATTTT. As protein: CAMSPGPPRNTDTQYF. Drawing the rest from reference TRBV28 and TRBJ2-3, the complete variable domain is DVKVTQSSRYLVKRTGEKVFLECVQDMDHENMFWYRQDPGLGLRLIYFSYDVKMKEKGDIPEGYSVSREKKERFSLILESASTNQTSMYLCAMSPGPPRNTDTQYFGPGTRLTVL.

This clonotype was counted ten times or more. The V gene is TRBV29-1, the J gene TRBJ1-2; D not certain. The CDR3 totals 11 residues. The germline V gene has CDR1 SQVTM and CDR2 ANQGSEA. The CDR3 here is CSIGPPDGYTF. The CDR3 DNA reads as TGCAGTATAGGACCTCCGGATGGCTACACCTTC.

In its sample, this clonotype was seen many times. This chain links TRBV30 with TRBJ2-1; weak D call: TRBD1 (6 bases). The CDR3 length is 11 residues. The germline gives CDR1 GTSNPN, CDR2 SVGIG (reference sequence). V lost 5 bases, J lost 9 bases, and 11 bases lay in between. The CDR3 region has the DNA TGTGCCTGGGGACAGTTTCGTGAGCAGTTCTTC. Translated: CAWGQFREQFF.

J is TRBJ1-1 and V is TRBV11-2; weak D call: TRBD1 (5 bases). V was cut by 0 bases and J by 4 bases, with 18 bases left in between. Germline V gene lookup returns CDR1 SGHAT and CDR2 FQNNGV. The CDR3 consists of 17 residues. The CDR3 loop is CASSLDLPGKGSTEAFF. In DNA form, the CDR3 reads TGTGCCAGCAGCTTAGATCTCCCCGGGAAGGGGTCCACTGAAGCTTTCTTT.

The chain employs TRBV6-2 or TRBV6-3 and TRBJ1-1, with D hard to call. Trimming stripped 5 bases from V and 1 base from J, with 14 bases between. This CDR3 contains 15 residues. Germline V lookup: CDR1 MNHEY, CDR2 SVGEGT. Written as DNA, the CDR3 is TGTGCCAGCAGTCCAAGACGAGAAAAGAACACTGAAGCTTTCTTT. Its translation is CASSPRREKNTEAFF.

In regard to this clonotype: One end of the junction is discordant with germline, which a read error may explain. The V and J genes are TRBV3-1 and TRBJ2-6, with D uncertain. This CDR3 comprises 15 residues. CDR1 is LGHDT, CDR2 YNNKEL, per germline (reference sequence). The CDR3: CACSHRVSGANVLTF. The CDR3 nucleotides are TGTGCCTGCAGCCACCGGGTCTCTGGGGCCAACGTCCTGACTTTC.

At least ten counts were recorded for this clonotype. This sequence joins TRBV7-9 and TRBJ1-1; no firm D call. Trimming pared 6 bases from V and 7 bases from J, leaving 18 bases between. The CDR3 totals 14 residues. From germline, CDR1 is SEHNR and CDR2 FQNEAQ (reference sequence). CDR3 nucleotides: TGTGCCAGCAGTCTTCTGGACCGACACCTTGAAGCTTTCTTT. Protein product: CASSLLDRHLEAFF.

This rearrangement joins TRBV29-1 to TRBJ2-2; TRBD2 matches at 11 bases. Per the germline V gene, CDR1 is SQVTM and CDR2 is ANQGSEA. V lost 7 bases and J lost 5; bases outside the gene matches: 6. The CDR3 is made up of 14 amino acids. CDR3 loop: CSAAASGRTGELFF. In DNA, the CDR3 is TGCAGCGCCGCGGCTAGCGGGAGGACCGGGGAGCTGTTTTTT.

This clonotype appeared many times. The genes are TRBV20-1 and TRBJ1-1; D perhaps matches TRBD1 (6 bases). The germline gives CDR1 DFQATT, CDR2 SNEGSKA (reference sequence). The CDR3 is 12 residues long. V was pared by 4 bases and J by 4 bases, with 10 bases between. DNA for the CDR3: TGCAGTGCTAACAGGGACCCCACTGAAGCTTTCTTT. Amino acids: CSANRDPTEAFF.

This clonotype was recorded many times. The chain uses TRBV6-2 or TRBV6-3 and TRBJ1-1; D perhaps matches TRBD1 (5 bases). Germline loops: CDR1 MNHEY, CDR2 SVGEGT. This CDR3 region has 14 residues. Trimming stripped 5 bases from V and 6 bases from J, with 16 bases between. The CDR3 is CASSLLGGRAEAFF. The CDR3 DNA follows: TGTGCCAGCAGTCTCCTTGGGGGGAGGGCTGAAGCTTTCTTT.

At least ten counts were recorded for this clonotype. The chain links TRBV9 to TRBJ1-3; D is unclear. Trimming cost V 1 base and J 4 bases, with 6 bases left between them. This CDR3 has 13 amino acids. The germline CDR1 and CDR2 sequences are SGDLS and YYNGEE. The CDR3 sequence is CASSVLGGNTIYF. The CDR3 nucleotides read TGTGCCAGCAGCGTACTGGGCGGAAACACCATATATTTT.

A few counts support this clonotype. The rearrangement uses TRBV18 and TRBJ2-7; TRBD1 matches 7 bases. The trim removed 2 bases at V and 5 bases at J, leaving 6 bases unmatched. CDR1 is KGHSH and CDR2 is LQKENI in the germline V gene. The CDR3 extends over 14 amino acids. CDR3 residues: CASSPDRVGHEQYF. Written as DNA, the CDR3 is TGTGCCAGCTCACCAGACAGGGTCGGCCACGAGCAGTACTTC.

The V gene is TRBV9, the J gene TRBJ1-6; D is uncertain. CDR3 length equals 16 residues. Germline loops: CDR1 SGDLS, CDR2 YYNGEE. Trimming shortened V by 2 bases and J by 0 bases, and 9 bases separated the two germline ends. CDR3 in amino acids: CASSVGLSSYNSPLHF. The CDR3 region has the DNA TGTGCCAGCAGCGTCGGTTTGAGCTCCTATAATTCACCCCTCCACTTT.